The T cell receptor (beta chain) described here comes from a study of cytomegalovirus exposure and HLA in healthy donors. The study's findings and limits: Highest at DRB1 and lowest at HLA-C, TCR association rates differed among HLA loci in a later analysis. Association of approximately 16,000 TCR beta sequences with HLA alleles was found at 0.05 false discovery rate in a later analysis. Reports credit the classifier with highly specific, highly sensitive diagnosis of cytomegalovirus status. Previously analyzed data showed that most TCR beta V segments were productive at a frequency of about 87% or about 30%.

The PCR ran on 60 Vbeta and 13 Jbeta primers. Clones were sequenced by immunoSEQ multiplex PCR, and TCRdb holds only the in-frame ones, with some missing. The table has around 120,000 clones, around 83% seen once. Turning to this clone: Its antigen is still unknown.

This CDR3 comprises 15 residues. Germline V gene lookup returns CDR1 GTSNPN and CDR2 SVGIG (reference sequence). V lost 0 bases and J lost 4, with 12 bases in between. V gene TRBV30 combines with J gene TRBJ1-4; weak D call: TRBD1 (5 bases). This TCR was recovered from a girl aged 2-15 years in good health and CMV-seronegative. Specimen: PBMCs. CDR3 sequence (DNA): TGTGCCTGGAGTGTACTCACAGGCCTTAATGAAAAACTGTTTTTT. It codes for CAWSVLTGLNEKLFF. Combining the CDR3 with reference TRBV30 and TRBJ1-4 gives the whole variable domain SQTIHQWPATLVQPVGSPLSLECTVEGTSNPNLYWYRQAAGRGLQLLFYSVGIGQISSEVPQNLSASRPQDRQFILSSKKLLLSDSGFYLCAWSVLTGLNEKLFFGSGTQLSVL.